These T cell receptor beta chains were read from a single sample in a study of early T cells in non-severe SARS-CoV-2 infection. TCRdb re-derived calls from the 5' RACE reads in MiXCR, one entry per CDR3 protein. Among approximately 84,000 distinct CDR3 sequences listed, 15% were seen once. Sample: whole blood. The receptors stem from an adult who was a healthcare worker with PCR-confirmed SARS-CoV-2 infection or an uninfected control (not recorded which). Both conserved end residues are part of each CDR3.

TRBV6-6	CASSLAGNNEQFF
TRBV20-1	CSAVGSGRAKYTQYF
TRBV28	CASSFDRSTDTQYF
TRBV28	CASSGSPYGYTF
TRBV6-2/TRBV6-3	CASSYAGAGANVLTF
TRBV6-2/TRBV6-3	CASSYGAYNEQFF
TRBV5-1	CASSQGRGQTEAFF
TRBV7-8	CASRDRGRDGELFF
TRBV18	CASSPQTDTQYF
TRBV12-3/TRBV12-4	CASSLAGERQPQHF
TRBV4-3	CASSPTRGNYEQYF
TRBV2	CASSEQLAEGFF
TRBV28	CASSGAGGTEAFF
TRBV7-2	CASSLRSTLGNTIYF
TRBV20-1	CSGFFRSADTQYF
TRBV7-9	CASSAQYEQYF
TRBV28	CASAQFPEAFF
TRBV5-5	CASSLLLALRDTSYEQYF